The clone carrying this TCR beta chain came up a few times. TCRdb redid the calling of the 5' RACE reads with MiXCR, one entry per CDR3 protein. The table lists around 92,000 distinct CDR3 sequences, about 12% of them singletons. This specimen belongs to a study of spatial heterogeneity in lung cancer. Specified time point: sample taken at primary tumor resection. The TCR was taken from a male donor with early-stage non-small cell lung cancer. The sequencing used PBMCs, collected at surgery.

CDR3 sequence: CASSPGTGYDNEQFF. The CDR3, as DNA: TGCGCCAGCAGCCCCGGGACAGGGTATGACAATGAGCAGTTCTTC. V and J are TRBV5-1 and TRBJ2-1; 9 positions agree with TRBD1. The J segment lost 5 bases and the V segment lost 4 bases, leaving 7 bases of the junction unmatched. The CDR3 runs to 15 residues. Looked up from germline, CDR1 is SGHRS and CDR2 is YFSETQ.